Presented here are 26 T cell receptor beta chains from one specimen sequenced in a study of vaccination and CD4 T cells after COVID-19. Oncomine TCR Beta short-read sequencing was applied to DNA from cultured CD4+ T cells. TCRdb re-called the PCR reads through MiXCR, storing one row per CDR3 protein. The data contain more than 9,000 distinct CDR3 sequences, about 65% of them singletons. Antigens for these TCRs are unknown. Treatment specified: roughly ten-day PBMC culture with coronavirus spike peptide pools or control peptides (ViraFEST assay). The source material was CD4+ T cells from blood, cultured in vitro. The receptors stem from a human donor who had recovered from COVID-19.

V usage is TRBV5-4 and J usage is TRBJ2-7, with D hard to call. V shed 0 bases and J shed 9 bases, with 13 bases lying between them. Per the germline V gene, CDR1 is SGHNT and CDR2 is YYREEE (reference sequence). This CDR3 spans 13 amino acids. For the CDR3, the DNA is TGTGCCAGCAGCTTGGTAGGTAGGTCCGGGCAGTACTTC. Translated: CASSLVGRSGQYF. The full variable domain, rest sourced from reference TRBV5-4 and TRBJ2-7, is ETGVTQSPTHLIKTRGQQVTLRCSSQSGHNTVSWYQQALGQGPQFIFQYYREEENGRGNFPPRFSGLQFPNYSSELNVNALELDDSALYLCASSLVGRSGQYFGPGTRLTVT.

This clonotype was found once. The V and J genes are TRBV20-1 and TRBJ1-2; 8 bases match TRBD1. Germline lookup yields CDR1 DFQATT and CDR2 SNEGSKA (reference sequence). CDR3 size: 15 residues. V dropped 6 bases and J dropped 7; count of bases not matched to a gene: 16. The CDR3 loop reads CSASLTPRGRRGYTF. The CDR3 coding sequence is TGCAGTGCATCTCTTACCCCCAGGGGGCGGCGTGGCTACACCTTC.

This chain connects TRBV7-6 to TRBJ1-6, with D unresolved. The CDR3 is 12 amino acids. The germline gives CDR1 SGHVS, CDR2 FNYEAQ. Trimming took 2 bases from V and 11 from J, leaving 7 bases between them. The DNA for the CDR3 is TGTGCCAGCAGCTTATCGGGGACACCCCTCCACTTT. Translating gives CASSLSGTPLHF. The full variable domain, its missing parts supplied by reference TRBV7-6 and TRBJ1-6, is GAGVSQSPRYKVTKRGQDVALRCDPISGHVSLYWYRQALGQGPEFLTYFNYEAQQDKSGLPNDRFSAERPEGSISTLTIQRTEQRDSAMYRCASSLSGTPLHFGNGTRLTVT.

This clonotype was picked up a small number of times. V and J are TRBV15 and TRBJ1-1; perhaps TRBD1 as D (5 bases). This CDR3 region has 17 residues. Between the trimmed V and J ends, which lost 0 bases and 1 base, there was a span of 15 bases. The V gene's germline CDR1 is LNHNV and CDR2 YYDKDF (reference sequence). The CDR3 loop is CATSRDSAGGENTEAFF. DNA for the CDR3: TGTGCCACCAGCAGAGATAGTGCAGGAGGGGAGAACACTGAAGCTTTCTTT.

This clonotype turned up a few times. V and J are TRBV20-1 and TRBJ2-1; D perhaps matches TRBD2 (6 bases). CDR3 length equals 15 residues. CDR1 and CDR2 (germline): DFQATT, SNEGSKA (reference sequence). V shed 3 bases and J shed 5 bases, with 17 bases lying between them. The CDR3 spells CSARGWRLGNNEQFF. The CDR3 nucleotides are TGCAGTGCTAGGGGCTGGCGACTAGGGAACAATGAGCAGTTCTTC.

V gene TRBV28 combines with J gene TRBJ1-1, with D possibly TRBD1 on 5 matching bases. Trimming removed 5 bases from V and 10 bases from J, with 17 bases in between. The germline V gene encodes CDR1 MDHEN and CDR2 SYDVKM. The CDR3 sequence is 13 residues long. The CDR3 DNA is TGTGCCAGCAGTCTGGACACTACCTCGAGAGCTTTCTTT. Amino acid sequence: CASSLDTTSRAFF.

The chain has TRBV7-2 and TRBJ1-1; D is possibly TRBD1 (5 bases). There are 14 residues in the CDR3. The germline V and J ends were trimmed by 4 bases and 3 bases, with 12 bases remaining between them. Looked up from germline, CDR1 is SGHTA and CDR2 is FQGNSA. The CDR3 bases are TGTGCCAGCAGCTCCCGGCCGGGGGACACTGAAGCTTTCTTT. Translated: CASSSRPGDTEAFF. Supplemented by reference TRBV7-2 and TRBJ1-1, the full variable domain reads GAGVSQSPSNKVTEKGKDVELRCDPISGHTALYWYRQSLGQGLEFLIYFQGNSAPDKSGLPSDRFSAERTGGSVSTLTIQRTQQEDSAVYLCASSSRPGDTEAFFGQGTRLTVV.

This clonotype was found once. The rearrangement joins TRBV7-9 to TRBJ2-7; TRBD2 agrees at 8 bases. Per the germline V gene, CDR1 is SEHNR and CDR2 is FQNEAQ (reference sequence). The CDR3 has 16 amino acids. V gave up 0 bases and J gave up 2 bases; unmatched junction bases: 6. The CDR3 sequence: CASSLARLAGPYEQYF. The CDR3 DNA reads as TGTGCCAGCAGCTTAGCTCGGCTAGCGGGCCCCTACGAGCAGTACTTC.

This clonotype turned up a few times. The gene calls are TRBV10-3 and TRBJ1-5; TRBD1 matches at 8 bases. Unmatched junction bases numbered 4, after V lost 7 bases and J lost 5 bases. Germline V CDR1 and CDR2: ENHRY, SYGVKD. This CDR3 is built from 13 residues. The CDR3 is CAITDRVDQPQHF. As DNA, the CDR3 is TGTGCCATCACGGACAGGGTCGATCAGCCCCAGCATTTT.

The V call is TRBV6-2 or TRBV6-3, the J call TRBJ2-5; possible D gene TRBD1, 5 bases. The CDR3 sequence is 15 residues long. V was pared by 6 bases and J by 2 bases, with 16 bases between. Germline V lookup: CDR1 MNHEY, CDR2 SVGEGT. The CDR3 DNA is TGTGCCAGCAGCCAGGGTCGCCTGAAGCAAGAGACCCAGTACTTC. Its translation: CASSQGRLKQETQYF.

The chain links TRBV29-1 to TRBJ1-1; tentatively, D is TRBD1 (5 bases). This CDR3 comprises 13 residues. CDR1 and CDR2 (germline): SQVTM, ANQGSEA. V dropped 7 bases and J dropped 0 bases, with 12 bases sitting between them. CDR3 residues: CSGGDQLNTEAFF. The CDR3 nucleotides read TGCAGCGGGGGGGATCAGTTGAACACTGAAGCTTTCTTT.

The chain links TRBV6-4 to TRBJ2-7, with 9 nucleotides matching TRBD1. CDR3 size: 16 residues. After removal of 6 bases from V and 2 bases from J, the junction contained 11 bases not matched to a gene. Germline-derived CDR1 and CDR2 are MRHNA and SNTAGT. The CDR3 bases are TGTGCCAGCAGGAAAAGGGACAGGGACCACGCCTACGAGCAGTACTTC. Amino acid sequence: CASRKRDRDHAYEQYF.

This chain uses TRBV6-5 with TRBJ1-2; possible D gene TRBD1, 6 bases. Germline V gene lookup returns CDR1 MNHEY and CDR2 SVGAGI. There are 14 residues in the CDR3. The germline V and J ends were trimmed by 2 bases and 5 bases, with 12 bases remaining between them. The CDR3 is CASSYNKDSYGYTF. CDR3 coding DNA: TGTGCCAGCAGTTACAATAAGGACAGTTATGGCTACACCTTC.

V is TRBV7-2 and J is TRBJ1-6, with a weak D call TRBD1 (5 bases). The germline gives CDR1 SGHTA, CDR2 FQGNSA. V was cut by 3 bases and J by 8 bases, with 14 bases left in between. CDR3 length: 15 residues. The CDR3 here is CASSFAGTPDSPLHF. The CDR3 DNA reads as TGTGCCAGCAGCTTCGCCGGGACTCCCGATTCACCCCTCCACTTT.

This clonotype was seen more than once but under ten times. This chain uses TRBV7-8 with TRBJ1-6; D not resolved. The length of the CDR3 is 13 residues. Germline V gene data show CDR1 as SGHVS and CDR2 as FQNEAQ. The V end lost 0 bases, the J end lost 7 bases, and 4 bases lay between the germline ends. In nucleotides, the CDR3 is TGTGCCAGCAGCTTAGCACAGAATTCACCCCTCCACTTT. Translation gives CASSLAQNSPLHF.

The chain joins TRBV19 to TRBJ1-2, with 10 positions matching TRBD1. CDR1 and CDR2 (germline): LNHDA, SQIVND (reference sequence). The CDR3 extends over 16 amino acids. The J segment lost 5 bases and the V segment lost 7 bases, leaving 13 bases of the junction unmatched. The CDR3 region is CASTERGDRGVYGYTF. CDR3 sequence (DNA): TGTGCCAGTACCGAACGGGGGGACAGGGGCGTTTATGGCTACACCTTC. Full variable domain (missing parts from reference TRBV19 and TRBJ1-2): DGGITQSPKYLFRKEGQNVTLSCEQNLNHDAMYWYRQDPGQGLRLIYYSQIVNDFQKGDIAEGYSVSREKKESFPLTVTSAQKNPTAFYLCASTERGDRGVYGYTFGSGTRLTVV.

The V gene is TRBV20-1, the J gene TRBJ1-1; D unresolved. In germline, CDR1 is DFQATT, CDR2 SNEGSKA (reference sequence). This CDR3 spans 15 amino acids. V dropped 0 bases and J dropped 0 bases, with 11 bases sitting between them. CDR3 residues: CSARDQGGLNTEAFF. CDR3 bases: TGCAGTGCTAGAGACCAAGGAGGGCTGAACACTGAAGCTTTCTTT.

The chain combines TRBV20-1 with TRBJ2-1; a weak D match, TRBD2 (5 bases). Germline V gives CDR1 DFQATT, CDR2 SNEGSKA (reference sequence). V lost 2 bases and J 4 bases, leaving 15 bases between the germline ends. CDR3 size: 15 residues. CDR3 sequence: CSARPGLGPYNEQFF. CDR3 DNA sequence: TGCAGTGCTAGACCCGGACTTGGGCCTTACAATGAGCAGTTCTTC.

This clonotype was counted between two and nine times. This chain connects TRBV2 to TRBJ1-5; TRBD1 matches at 9 bases. Trimming cost V 3 bases and J 0 bases; bases outside gene matches: 6. The CDR3 has 17 amino acids. The germline gives CDR1 SNHLY, CDR2 FYNNEI. The CDR3 here is CASSETGQGYSNQPQHF. CDR3 sequence (DNA): TGTGCCAGCAGTGAGACAGGACAGGGGTATAGCAATCAGCCCCAGCATTTT.

This sequence joins TRBV30 and TRBJ2-1; the D is unclear. Germline V gene sequence: CDR1 GTSNPN, CDR2 SVGIG (reference sequence). V was trimmed by 2 bases and J by 0 bases, leaving 5 bases between them. This CDR3 comprises 13 residues. The CDR3 region is CAWSRSSYNEQFF. The CDR3 DNA follows: TGTGCCTGGAGTCGGAGCTCCTACAATGAGCAGTTCTTC.

The rearrangement joins TRBV20-1 to TRBJ2-7; 9 nucleotides match TRBD1. Looked up from germline, CDR1 is DFQATT and CDR2 is SNEGSKA (reference sequence). The CDR3 sequence is 13 residues long. The CDR3 sequence is CSILGTGPYEQYF. CDR3 in DNA: TGCAGCATACTCGGGACAGGGCCCTACGAGCAGTACTTC.

The chain combines TRBV20-1 with TRBJ1-6, with D possibly TRBD1 on 6 matching bases. Germline V CDR1 and CDR2: DFQATT, SNEGSKA (reference sequence). CDR3 length: 16 residues. The V gene lost 1 base and the J gene lost 6 bases, with 16 bases spanning the gap. CDR3 protein: CSARVGSLGANSPLHF. The CDR3 DNA reads as TGCAGTGCTAGAGTGGGCAGCCTGGGGGCTAATTCACCCCTCCACTTT.

The CDR3 coding sequence is TGTGCCAGCAGTGCGGGGCAGGGGGCTTTAGAAGCTTTCTTT. Protein product: CASSAGQGALEAFF. The chain is built from TRBV25-1 and TRBJ1-1, with 8 bases aligning to TRBD1. This CDR3 comprises 14 residues. After removal of 4 bases from V and 8 bases from J, the junction contained 9 bases not matched to a gene. CDR1 is MGHDK and CDR2 is SYGVNS in the germline V gene. The full variable domain, with the rest looked up from reference TRBV25-1 and TRBJ1-1, is EADIYQTPRYLVIGTGKKITLECSQTMGHDKMYWYQQDPGMELHLIHYSYGVNSTEKGDLSSESTVSRIRTEHFPLTLESARPSHTSQYLCASSAGQGALEAFFGQGTRLTVV.

In this sample, this clonotype turned up a few times. CDR3 sequence (DNA): TGTGCCAGCAGTGAAGCACCGGACACTGAAGCTTTCTTT. This gives the protein CASSEAPDTEAFF. V and J are TRBV6-1 and TRBJ1-1; D gene uncertain. The germline CDR1 and CDR2 sequences are MNHNS and SASEGT. The CDR3 loop spans 13 amino acids. The ends were cut back, 0 bases at V and 3 bases at J, with 5 bases in the middle.

This sequence joins TRBV6-1 and TRBJ1-1; D remains ambiguous. CDR3 length equals 12 residues. The V end lost 4 bases, the J end lost 1 base, and 4 bases lay between the germline ends. CDR1 is MNHNS, CDR2 SASEGT, per germline. The chain's CDR3 is CASSGENTEAFF. The DNA of the CDR3 is TGTGCCAGCAGTGGAGAGAACACTGAAGCTTTCTTT.

This clonotype was seen a handful of times. This sequence joins TRBV6-1 and TRBJ1-6; D call uncertain. Germline CDR1 and CDR2: MNHNS and SASEGT. Trimming pared 6 bases from V and 7 bases from J, leaving 10 bases between. CDR3 length equals 13 residues. CDR3 nucleotides: TGTGCCAGCAGCCGAGCGGGGAATTCACCCCTCCACTTT. Its protein product is CASSRAGNSPLHF.